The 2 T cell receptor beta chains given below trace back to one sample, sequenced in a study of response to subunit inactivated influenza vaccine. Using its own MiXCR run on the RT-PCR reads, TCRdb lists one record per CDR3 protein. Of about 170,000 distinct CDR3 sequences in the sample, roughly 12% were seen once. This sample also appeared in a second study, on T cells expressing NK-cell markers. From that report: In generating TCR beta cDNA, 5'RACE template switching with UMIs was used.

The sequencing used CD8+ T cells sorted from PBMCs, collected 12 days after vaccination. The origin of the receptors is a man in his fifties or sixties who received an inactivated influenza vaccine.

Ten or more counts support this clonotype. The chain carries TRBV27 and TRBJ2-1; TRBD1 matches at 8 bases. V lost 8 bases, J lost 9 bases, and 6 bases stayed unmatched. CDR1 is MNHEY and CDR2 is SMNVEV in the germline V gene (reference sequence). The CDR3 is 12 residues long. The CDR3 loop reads CASGTGWGEQFF. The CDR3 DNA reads TGTGCCAGCGGGACAGGTTGGGGTGAGCAGTTCTTC.

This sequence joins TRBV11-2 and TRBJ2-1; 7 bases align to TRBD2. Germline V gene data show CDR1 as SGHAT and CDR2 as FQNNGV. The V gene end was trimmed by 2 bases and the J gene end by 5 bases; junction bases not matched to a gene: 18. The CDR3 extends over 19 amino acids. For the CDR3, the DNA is TGTGCCAGCAGCTTATTTAACCCACCCGGGGGGTCCGGAGACAATGAGCAGTTCTTC. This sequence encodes CASSLFNPPGGSGDNEQFF. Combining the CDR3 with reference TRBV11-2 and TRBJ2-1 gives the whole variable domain EAGVAQSPRYKIIEKRQSVAFWCNPISGHATLYWYQQILGQGPKLLIQFQNNGVVDDSQLPKDRFSAERLKGVDSTLKIQPAKLEDSAVYLCASSLFNPPGGSGDNEQFFGPGTRLTVL.